Listed here are 18 T cell receptor beta chains from one sample, sequenced in a study of naive and memory T cell subsets. Study-level findings and limits: Naive repertoires, especially CD8, held a few larger clonotypes, possibly memory cells re-expressing CD45RA.

The beta constant-region primer was an equimolar mix of two oligonucleotides covering TRBC1 and TRBC2. The ligated cDNA underwent four PCR rounds using SP2 and nested alpha and beta constant-region primers. TCRdb called the UMI-ligation and nested PCR reads again in MiXCR, with one record for every CDR3 protein. The sample holds under 150,000 distinct CDR3 sequences, approximately 20% seen once. These receptors' targets are unknown. The specimen was naive CD8+ T cells from blood. These receptors came from a human donor in good health.

This clonotype was recorded a few times. The V and J genes are TRBV6-5 and TRBJ2-3; 7 bases agree with TRBD1. The CDR3 has 13 amino acids. Germline V lookup: CDR1 MNHEY, CDR2 SVGAGI. V was clipped by 2 bases and J by 5 bases; unmatched bases: 1. In nucleotides, the CDR3 is TGTGCCAGCAGTTACCCAGGGGGAGATACGCAGTATTTT. This translates into CASSYPGGDTQYF.

This clonotype appeared a few times. The rearrangement links TRBV12-3 or TRBV12-4 to TRBJ2-1, with 8 bases that match TRBD2. The CDR3 extends over 15 amino acids. Losses at the gene ends were 6 bases for V and 5 bases for J; bases not matched to a gene: 9. This chain's CDR3 is CASSRSGSRNNEQFF. The CDR3 DNA reads as TGTGCCAGCAGCCGAAGCGGGAGTAGGAACAATGAGCAGTTCTTC.

CDR3 nucleotides: TGCGCCAGCAGTCTTCAGGGGTTCGACACTGAAGCTTTCTTT. Its translation is CASSLQGFDTEAFF. The chain uses TRBV4-1 and TRBJ1-1; perhaps TRBD1 as D (6 bases). This CDR3 comprises 14 residues. The V and J ends lost 6 bases and 3 bases respectively, with 14 bases between them. Germline CDR1 reads MGHRA; CDR2 reads YSYEKL.

The chain links TRBV27 to TRBJ2-7, with 7 bases that match TRBD1. The germline CDR1 and CDR2 sequences are MNHEY and SMNVEV (reference sequence). This CDR3 comprises 19 residues. J gave up 3 bases and V 0 bases, and 17 bases lay outside the gene matches. CDR3 DNA: TGTGCCAGCAGTTTATCGGAGGACAGGAGGCAGGGGCCTAACTACGAGCAGTACTTC. The encoded protein is CASSLSEDRRQGPNYEQYF.

This clonotype was seen a few times. V is TRBV27 and J is TRBJ2-7, with D uncertain. Per the germline V gene, CDR1 is MNHEY and CDR2 is SMNVEV (reference sequence). This CDR3 contains 13 residues. The V and J ends lost 3 bases and 1 base respectively, with 7 bases between them. CDR3 sequence (DNA): TGTGCCAGCAGTTTTAGAGGTTCCTACGAGCAGTACTTC. Translated: CASSFRGSYEQYF.

For the CDR3, the DNA is TGTGCCAGCAGCCAAGAATTAGCGGGAGTACTTGTAGATACGCAGTATTTT. Translation: CASSQELAGVLVDTQYF. The rearrangement links TRBV3-1 to TRBJ2-3; 9 nucleotides align to TRBD2. Germline assignment: CDR1 LGHDT and CDR2 YNNKEL (reference sequence). This CDR3 spans 17 amino acids. Trimming at V came to 0 bases and at J to 5 bases, leaving 9 bases not matched to a gene.

The table lists this clonotype with a few counts. CDR3 sequence: CASSFGTSGRDRGETQYF. The CDR3 DNA is TGTGCCAGCAGTTTCGGGACGTCGGGGCGGGATAGGGGTGAGACCCAGTACTTC. This sequence joins TRBV28 and TRBJ2-5; possible D gene TRBD2, 6 bases. Germline assignment: CDR1 MDHEN and CDR2 SYDVKM. The CDR3 has 18 residues. V dropped 3 bases and J dropped 5 bases, with 25 bases sitting between them. The full variable domain, rest sourced from reference TRBV28 and TRBJ2-5, is DVKVTQSSRYLVKRTGEKVFLECVQDMDHENMFWYRQDPGLGLRLIYFSYDVKMKEKGDIPEGYSVSREKKERFSLILESASTNQTSMYLCASSFGTSGRDRGETQYFGPGTRLLVL.

To note about this clonotype: Since no conserved phenylalanine or tryptophan closes the CDR3, a read error is the likely cause. The DNA is omitted, as the CDR3 cannot be located on it reliably, and the CDR3 follows TCRdb's listing. The CDR3 spells CATTSPGG. The chain joins TRBV10-3 to TRBJ2-7; TRBD1 reflects the table's D call only, with no check against the DNA. The CDR3 has 8 residues if both end residues are counted. CDR1 is ENHRY, CDR2 SYGVKD, per germline.

There are many counts of this clonotype. The rearrangement joins TRBV29-1 to TRBJ2-3; 9 bases align to TRBD1. V shed 4 bases and J 4 bases; nucleotides not matched to a gene: 24. This CDR3 is 20 amino acids long. Germline V gene lookup returns CDR1 SQVTM and CDR2 ANQGSEA. CDR3 sequence: CSVGSATRDRVMTSSDTQYF. CDR3 DNA sequence: TGCAGCGTTGGGTCCGCGACGCGGGACAGGGTGATGACTAGCTCAGATACGCAGTATTTT.

Only a few counts were recorded for this clonotype. The chain carries TRBV6-4 and TRBJ2-3; TRBD2 agrees at 11 bases. Losses at the gene ends were 4 bases for V and 4 bases for J; bases not matched to a gene: 1. There are 14 residues in the CDR3. Germline-derived CDR1 and CDR2 are MRHNA and SNTAGT. The CDR3 nucleotides read TGTGCCAGCAGTGGGACTAGCGGGCCAGATACGCAGTATTTT. This codes for CASSGTSGPDTQYF.

This clonotype was seen only a few times. The chain uses TRBV12-3 or TRBV12-4 and TRBJ2-3; 9 nucleotides match TRBD1. The J segment lost 5 bases and the V segment lost 3 bases, leaving 6 bases of the junction unmatched. CDR3 length equals 15 residues. CDR3 in amino acids: CASSFRTGVEDTQYF. In DNA form, the CDR3 reads TGTGCCAGCAGTTTTAGGACAGGGGTGGAAGATACGCAGTATTTT.

This clonotype was counted between two and nine times. The chain joins TRBV5-6 to TRBJ2-7, with 7 bases matching TRBD1. CDR3 length equals 16 residues. Germline-derived CDR1 and CDR2 are SGHDT and YYEEEE. V lost 2 bases to trimming and J lost 3 bases; unmatched junction nucleotides: 11. The CDR3 nucleotides read TGTGCCAGCAGCTTCAGCATACCCGGGACAGACTACGAGCAGTACTTC. Amino acid sequence: CASSFSIPGTDYEQYF.

The chain links TRBV6-6 to TRBJ2-7, with 7 positions matching TRBD2. There are 17 residues in the CDR3. Trimming at V came to 2 bases and at J to 3 bases, leaving 13 bases not matched to a gene. Germline V gene data show CDR1 as MNHNY and CDR2 as SVGAGI (reference sequence). The CDR3 reads CASSYLDVVAGSYEQYF. The DNA of the CDR3 is TGTGCCAGCAGTTACCTCGACGTGGTAGCGGGCAGCTACGAGCAGTACTTC.

This sequence joins TRBV6-2 or TRBV6-3 and TRBJ1-1, with D uncertain. Germline values: CDR1 MNHEY, CDR2 SVGEGT. The CDR3 sequence is 11 residues long. The V end was cut by 6 bases, the J end by 11 bases, with 13 bases between. Here the CDR3 reads CASSPGVGAFF. The CDR3 nucleotides read TGTGCCAGCAGCCCTGGGGTTGGGGCTTTCTTT.

The rearrangement joins TRBV6-1 to TRBJ2-7; D remains ambiguous. V shed 5 bases and J shed 4 bases, with 9 bases lying between them. Germline V gene sequence: CDR1 MNHNS, CDR2 SASEGT. The CDR3 has 12 amino acids. CDR3 residues: CASSPLGYEQYF. DNA for the CDR3: TGTGCCAGCAGTCCGTTAGGATACGAGCAGTACTTC.

The chain links TRBV29-1 to TRBJ1-2, with 10 nucleotides matching TRBD1. The CDR3 covers 12 residues. Per the germline V gene, CDR1 is SQVTM and CDR2 is ANQGSEA. V lost 5 bases and J lost 12; bases outside the gene matches: 9. The CDR3 loop reads CSVPTGGKGNTF. The CDR3 coding sequence is TGCAGCGTTCCGACAGGGGGCAAGGGGAACACCTTC.

The gene calls are TRBV7-9 and TRBJ2-7; 7 bases are shared with TRBD1. CDR3 length equals 15 residues. J was trimmed by 3 bases and V by 3 bases; bases with no gene match: 8. From germline, CDR1 is SEHNR and CDR2 FQNEAQ (reference sequence). Written as DNA, the CDR3 is TGTGCCAGCAGCTTTGCAGGGGGAATTTTCTACGAGCAGTACTTC. Translated: CASSFAGGIFYEQYF.

Only one count was recorded for this clonotype. The chain uses TRBV4-3 and TRBJ2-1, with D perhaps matching TRBD2 (5 bases). The V end lost 4 bases, the J end lost 9 bases, and 19 bases lay between the germline ends. This CDR3 contains 15 residues. Per the germline V gene, CDR1 is LGHNA and CDR2 is YSLEER. The CDR3 reads CASSPTTSSIGEQFF. CDR3 bases: TGCGCCAGCAGCCCAACAACTAGTAGCATTGGTGAGCAGTTCTTC.